This T cell receptor beta chain was found in a study of shared clonotypes between healthy human individuals. Germline CDR1 is SQVTM and CDR2 is ANQGSEA. V shed 4 bases, J shed 0 bases, and the junction held 3 bases outside the gene matches. The CDR3 totals 13 residues. Sequencing was performed with immunoSEQ multiplex PCR; in TCRdb, only in-frame clones are kept and a portion is missing. Counted here are some 1,900,000 clones, about 95% occurring once; the ten biggest clones make up approximately 1%. The naive CD8 fraction comprised CD45RO-negative cells positively selected for CCR7 and excluded terminally differentiated effector memory CD45RA+ cells.

This sequence joins TRBV29-1 and TRBJ2-7, with 7 bases fitting TRBD2. The material sequenced was naive CD8+ T cells sorted from blood. This receptor was taken from a man younger than 35 in good health. This CDR3 reads CSVAGGGSYEQYF. CDR3 in DNA: TGCAGCGTTGCCGGCGGGGGCTCCTACGAGCAGTACTTC.